The sequence of this TCR beta chain was determined in a study of CD8 T cells in ankylosing spondylitis. TCRdb recomputed calls from the 5' RACE reads with MiXCR, one row per CDR3 protein. The profile shows 250,000 to 400,000 distinct CDR3 sequences, approximately 10% of them singletons. Germline loops: CDR1 MDHEN, CDR2 SYDVKM. Trimming took 10 bases from V and 0 from J, leaving 10 bases between them. There are 12 residues in the CDR3. This clonotype was seen repeatedly, ten times or more. This sequence originates from a female donor with ankylosing spondylitis or in good health (not recorded which). Material for sequencing was blood, either unsorted or a sorted T cell fraction (not recorded which). The genes are TRBV28 and TRBJ2-7; no clear D. The CDR3 is CAIRVSSYEQYF. DNA of the CDR3: TGTGCCATTAGGGTTAGCTCCTACGAGCAGTACTTC.